The clone carrying this T cell receptor (beta chain) was picked up a small number of times. Its specificity is unknown. The source of the sample is a study of early T cells in non-severe SARS-CoV-2 infection. Background on the study: Bulk RNA taken from unsorted whole blood was sequenced, leaving chains unpaired. Whole-study findings and limits: Database matching using VDJdb favored anti-spike CD8 responses, with private and CD4 specificities left missing.

Individual cDNA molecules were tagged with unique molecular identifiers, the study reported. TCRdb reprocessed the 5' RACE reads with MiXCR, giving one entry per CDR3 protein. The sample lists about 98,000 distinct CDR3 sequences, 11% occurring once. Germline values: CDR1 KGHSH, CDR2 LQKENI. The CDR3 covers 19 residues. V shed 3 bases and J 5 bases; nucleotides not matched to a gene: 15. Sequencing was performed on whole blood. V is TRBV18 and J is TRBJ2-2; 10 nucleotides line up with TRBD1. The receptor comes from an adult who was a healthcare worker with PCR-confirmed SARS-CoV-2 infection or an uninfected control (not recorded which). CDR3 in DNA: TGTGCCAGCTCACCGGAGATGGACCGGGACAGGGGAGAAACCGGGGAGCTGTTTTTT. Translated: CASSPEMDRDRGETGELFF.